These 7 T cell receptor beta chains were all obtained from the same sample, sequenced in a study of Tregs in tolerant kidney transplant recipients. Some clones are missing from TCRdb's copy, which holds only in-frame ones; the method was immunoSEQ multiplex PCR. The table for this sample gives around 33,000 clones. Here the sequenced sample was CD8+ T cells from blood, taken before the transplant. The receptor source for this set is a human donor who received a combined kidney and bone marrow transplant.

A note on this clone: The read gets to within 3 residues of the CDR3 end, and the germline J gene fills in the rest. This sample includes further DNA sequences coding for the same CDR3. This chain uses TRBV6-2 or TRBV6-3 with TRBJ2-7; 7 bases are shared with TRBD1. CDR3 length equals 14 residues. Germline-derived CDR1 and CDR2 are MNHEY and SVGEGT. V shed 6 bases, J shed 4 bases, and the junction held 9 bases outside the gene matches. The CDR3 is CASSYSRGSYEQYF. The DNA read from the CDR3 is TGTGCCAGCAGCTATAGCAGGGGGAGTTACGAG.

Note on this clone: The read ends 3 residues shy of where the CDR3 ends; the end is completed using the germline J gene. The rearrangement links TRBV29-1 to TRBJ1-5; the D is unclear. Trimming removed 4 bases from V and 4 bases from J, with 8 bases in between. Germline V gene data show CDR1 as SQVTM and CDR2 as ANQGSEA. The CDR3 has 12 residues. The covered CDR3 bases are TGCAGCGTTGTATCGGGGAATCAGCCC. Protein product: CSVVSGNQP. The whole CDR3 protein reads CSVVSGNQPQHF.

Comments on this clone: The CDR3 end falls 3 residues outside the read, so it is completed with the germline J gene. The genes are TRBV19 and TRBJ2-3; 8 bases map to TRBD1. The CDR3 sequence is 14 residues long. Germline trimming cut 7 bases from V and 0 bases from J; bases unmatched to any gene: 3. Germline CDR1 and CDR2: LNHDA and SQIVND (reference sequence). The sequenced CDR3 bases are TGTGCCAGTATAGGGACAGGCAGCACAGATACG. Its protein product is CASIGTGSTDT. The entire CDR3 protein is CASIGTGSTDTQYF. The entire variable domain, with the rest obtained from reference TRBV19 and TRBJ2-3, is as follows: DGGITQSPKYLFRKEGQNVTLSCEQNLNHDAMYWYRQDPGQGLRLIYYSQIVNDFQKGDIAEGYSVSREKKESFPLTVTSAQKNPTAFYLCASIGTGSTDTQYFGPGTRLTVL.

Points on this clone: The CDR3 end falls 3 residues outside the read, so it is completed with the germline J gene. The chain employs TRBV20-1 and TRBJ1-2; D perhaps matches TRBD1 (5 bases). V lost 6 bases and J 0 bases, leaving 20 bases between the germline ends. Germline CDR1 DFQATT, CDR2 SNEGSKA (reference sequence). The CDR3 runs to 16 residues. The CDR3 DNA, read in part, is TGCAGTGCCCAGGACACGCGATTCTCCTCTAACTATGGC. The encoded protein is CSAQDTRFSSNYG. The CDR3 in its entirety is CSAQDTRFSSNYGYTF.

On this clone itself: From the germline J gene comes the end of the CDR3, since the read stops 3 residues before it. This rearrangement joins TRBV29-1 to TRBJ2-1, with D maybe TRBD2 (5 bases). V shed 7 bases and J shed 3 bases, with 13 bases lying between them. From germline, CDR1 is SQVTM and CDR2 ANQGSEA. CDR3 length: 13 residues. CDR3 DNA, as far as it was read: TGCAGCGGTAGCGAACACGACTACAATGAG. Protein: CSGSEHDYNE. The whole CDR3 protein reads CSGSEHDYNEQFF.

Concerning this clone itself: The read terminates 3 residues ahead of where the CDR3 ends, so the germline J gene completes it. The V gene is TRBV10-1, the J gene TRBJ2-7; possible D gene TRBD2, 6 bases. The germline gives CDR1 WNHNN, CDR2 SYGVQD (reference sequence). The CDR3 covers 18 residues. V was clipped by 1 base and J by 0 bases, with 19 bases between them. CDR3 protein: CASSELVWKLADSYEQYF. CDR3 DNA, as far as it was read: TGCGCCAGCAGTGAGTTGGTCTGGAAATTAGCGGACTCCTACGAG.

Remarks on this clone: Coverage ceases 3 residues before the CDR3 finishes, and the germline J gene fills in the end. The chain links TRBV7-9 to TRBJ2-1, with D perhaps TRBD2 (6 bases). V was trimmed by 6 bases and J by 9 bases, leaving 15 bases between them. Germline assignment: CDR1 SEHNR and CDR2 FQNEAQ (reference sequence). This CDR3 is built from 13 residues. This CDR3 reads CASSPGTPLEQFF. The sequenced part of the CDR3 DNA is TGTGCCAGCAGTCCCGGGACTCCTCTTGAG.